Presented here are 29 T cell receptor beta chains from one specimen sequenced in a study of shared clonotypes between healthy human individuals. TCRdb's copy holds only in-frame clones and misses some; the assay was immunoSEQ multiplex PCR. The data contain approximately 2,000,000 clones, around 90% of them singletons. The sequencing sample was made of naive CD4+ T cells from PBMCs. As for subset: CD45RA+ positively selected. These receptors came from a man aged 18 to 30 in good health. Some clones in this sample may be carry-over from other donors' samples.

This clone has just one count. The CDR3 is CASSQVQGATYEQYF. Here the CDR3 DNA reads TGCGCCAGCAGCCAAGTACAGGGGGCGACCTACGAGCAGTACTTC. The rearrangement links TRBV4-3 to TRBJ2-7; TRBD1 aligns across 9 bases. CDR1 LGHNA and CDR2 YSLEER come from the germline V gene. V shed 1 base and J 2 bases; nucleotides not matched to a gene: 3. The CDR3 runs 15 residues.

The chain recombines TRBV9 with TRBJ2-7; tentatively, D is TRBD1 or TRBD2 (6 bases each). V was clipped by 0 bases and J by 5 bases, with 15 bases between them. The germline gives CDR1 SGDLS, CDR2 YYNGEE. This CDR3 contains 15 residues. The CDR3 here is CASSVVGGSPDEQYF. The CDR3 nucleotides are TGTGCCAGCAGCGTAGTAGGGGGGAGTCCGGACGAGCAGTACTTC.

The chain links TRBV14 to TRBJ2-2; no clear D. V was pared by 3 bases and J by 0 bases, with 5 bases between. The CDR3 runs 14 residues. The germline gives CDR1 SGHDN, CDR2 FVKESK. CDR3 in amino acids: CASSHQTNTGELFF. CDR3 in DNA: TGTGCCAGCAGCCACCAGACGAACACCGGGGAGCTGTTTTTT.

This clone was detected many times. Other DNA sequences within the sample encode an identical CDR3. This rearrangement joins TRBV2 to TRBJ2-1; D is unclear. The germline V gene has CDR1 SNHLY and CDR2 FYNNEI. Trimming took 2 bases from V and 4 from J, leaving 0 bases between them. The CDR3 sequence is 11 residues long. The CDR3 nucleotides read TGTGCCAGCAGTGAATACAATGAGCAGTTCTTC. Its translation: CASSEYNEQFF.

For this clone: The sample carries other DNA sequences with the same CDR3. The chain combines TRBV5-1 with TRBJ1-3; a possible D gene is TRBD1 (5 bases). The CDR3 length is 14 residues. From germline, CDR1 is SGHRS and CDR2 YFSETQ. Trimming took 4 bases from V and 0 from J, leaving 8 bases between them. This CDR3 reads CASSPGTSGNTIYF. CDR3 nucleotide sequence: TGCGCCAGCAGCCCAGGGACCTCTGGAAACACCATATATTTT.

As concerns this clone: One end of the junction varies from germline; a read error may be responsible. This rearrangement joins TRBV6-1 to TRBJ1-4, with a weak D call TRBD1 (5 bases). The CDR3 consists of 9 residues. Germline V gives CDR1 MNHNS, CDR2 SASEGT. CDR3 protein: CARLTEELF. In nucleotides, the CDR3 is TGTGCCCGCTTGACAGAAGAGCTTTTT.

The rearrangement joins TRBV10-1 to TRBJ2-3; 7 bases are a match to TRBD2. This CDR3 spans 15 amino acids. The germline V gene encodes CDR1 WNHNN and CDR2 SYGVQD (reference sequence). With 3 bases clipped from V and 6 bases from J, the junction kept 9 bases outside the gene matches. The CDR3 region is CASSDFLAGPDTQYF. CDR3 DNA sequence: TGCGCCAGCAGTGATTTTTTAGCGGGCCCGGATACGCAGTATTTT.

The chain has TRBV7-9 and TRBJ2-5, with D possibly matching TRBD2 (5 bases). The germline V and J ends were trimmed by 4 bases and 3 bases, with 12 bases remaining between them. The CDR3 is made up of 14 amino acids. CDR1 SEHNR and CDR2 FQNEAQ come from the germline V gene (reference sequence). The CDR3 spells CASSWAGSKETQYF. The CDR3 bases are TGTGCCAGCAGCTGGGCTGGGAGCAAAGAGACCCAGTACTTC.

This chain links TRBV5-8 with TRBJ1-2; unclear D gene. Between the trimmed V and J ends, which lost 3 bases and 9 bases, there was a span of 15 bases. From germline, CDR1 is SGHTS and CDR2 YDEGEE. The CDR3 totals 13 residues. This CDR3 is CASSWGFQPRYTF. CDR3 DNA sequence: TGTGCCAGCAGCTGGGGTTTCCAGCCACGCTACACCTTC.

The chain links TRBV27 to TRBJ2-3, with 7 positions matching TRBD1. V lost 5 bases and J lost 4; bases outside the gene matches: 9. The germline V gene encodes CDR1 MNHEY and CDR2 SMNVEV (reference sequence). This CDR3 contains 15 residues. The CDR3, as DNA: TGTGCCAGCAGTCCGCAGGGGGTCTGGGCAGATACGCAGTATTTT. Protein sequence: CASSPQGVWADTQYF.

There are a few counts of this clone. This chain uses TRBV9 with TRBJ1-1; D remains unclear. Germline values: CDR1 SGDLS, CDR2 YYNGEE. The V end lost 0 bases, the J end lost 5 bases, and 8 bases lay between the germline ends. The CDR3 covers 13 residues. This CDR3 reads CASSVATSTEAFF. CDR3 DNA sequence: TGTGCCAGCAGCGTAGCTACGAGTACTGAAGCTTTCTTT.

V is TRBV2 and J is TRBJ2-1, with 7 bases aligning to TRBD1. J was trimmed by 3 bases and V by 10 bases; bases with no gene match: 9. This CDR3 comprises 14 residues. Germline values: CDR1 SNHLY, CDR2 FYNNEI. DNA for the CDR3: TGTGCCACCCAGGGACAGAGGGGCTACAATGAGCAGTTCTTC. Its translation is CATQGQRGYNEQFF.

The rearrangement joins TRBV28 to TRBJ1-2, with 10 bases identical to TRBD1. The CDR3 has 15 residues. Trimming took 3 bases from V and 8 from J; bases not matched to a gene: 9. Looked up from germline, CDR1 is MDHEN and CDR2 is SYDVKM. CDR3 sequence (DNA): TGTGCCAGCAGTTTCGGAGGACAGGGGGGTGGAGGCTACACCTTC. It specifies CASSFGGQGGGGYTF.

This chain's CDR3 is CASSQDRGVDTGELFF. As DNA, the CDR3 is TGTGCCAGCAGCCAAGATCGGGGGGTTGACACCGGGGAGCTGTTTTTT. This chain joins TRBV14 and TRBJ2-2; 7 bases fit TRBD2. Germline V gene data show CDR1 as SGHDN and CDR2 as FVKESK. V lost 0 bases, J lost 3 bases, and 4 bases stayed unmatched. The CDR3 is made up of 16 amino acids.

This sequence joins TRBV6-1 and TRBJ2-1; D is possibly TRBD1 (6 bases). Germline CDR1 and CDR2: MNHNS and SASEGT. Trimming cost V 9 bases and J 3 bases, with 15 bases left between them. The CDR3 has 14 amino acids. The CDR3 here is CASTPGHSYNEQFF. CDR3 nucleotides: TGTGCCAGTACCCCGGGACATAGCTACAATGAGCAGTTCTTC.

This clone was seen just once. The V call is TRBV7-3, the J call TRBJ1-1; 8 bases agree with TRBD1. In germline, CDR1 is SGHTA, CDR2 FQGTGA. With V trimmed by 0 bases and J by 0 bases, 6 bases remained unmatched. The CDR3 loop spans 17 amino acids. The CDR3 DNA is TGTGCCAGCAGCTTAACGGGGGACAGGTACCTGAACACTGAAGCTTTCTTT. It is translated as CASSLTGDRYLNTEAFF. Filled out from reference TRBV7-3 and TRBJ1-1, the complete variable domain reads GAGVSQTPSNKVTEKGKYVELRCDPISGHTALYWYRQSLGQGPEFLIYFQGTGAADDSGLPNDRFFAVRPEGSVSTLKIQRTERGDSAVYLCASSLTGDRYLNTEAFFGQGTRLTVV.

The V call is TRBV30, the J call TRBJ1-1, with unresolved D. V gave up 3 bases and J gave up 8 bases, with 19 bases separating them. The CDR3 spans 14 residues. CDR1 is GTSNPN, CDR2 SVGIG, per germline (reference sequence). The CDR3 loop is CAWSVVDPTSEAFF. The CDR3 DNA reads as TGTGCCTGGAGCGTGGTTGATCCTACATCGGAAGCTTTCTTT.

The chain uses TRBV7-3 and TRBJ2-7; D is perhaps TRBD1 (6 bases). This CDR3 has 13 residues. Germline-derived CDR1 and CDR2 are SGHTA and FQGTGA. Between the trimmed V and J ends, which lost 4 bases and 2 bases, there was a span of 9 bases. For the CDR3, the DNA is TGTGCCAGCAGCTCGGACAGCACCTACGAGCAGTACTTC. Protein: CASSSDSTYEQYF.

V and J are TRBV4-1 and TRBJ2-1; 9 bases align to TRBD2. CDR1 and CDR2 (germline): MGHRA, YSYEKL. The trim removed 4 bases at V and 5 bases at J, leaving 12 bases unmatched. This CDR3 has 17 residues. CDR3 DNA sequence: TGCGCCAGCAGCCGCCCGCGGGCTAGCGGGGCCAACAATGAGCAGTTCTTC. It translates to CASSRPRASGANNEQFF.

The chain joins TRBV5-1 to TRBJ2-3; D not certain. Looked up from germline, CDR1 is SGHRS and CDR2 is YFSETQ. The CDR3 runs to 16 residues. Trimming stripped 6 bases from V and 2 bases from J, with 19 bases between. CDR3 coding DNA: TGCGCCAGCACACAAGGGTCACTGAGCATCACAGATACGCAGTATTTT. It specifies CASTQGSLSITDTQYF.

The chain couples TRBV7-2 to TRBJ2-7; no clear D. V was clipped by 3 bases and J by 7 bases, with 13 bases between them. The germline V gene encodes CDR1 SGHTA and CDR2 FQGNSA. This CDR3 spans 13 amino acids. The CDR3 region is CASSLSTRLEQYF. DNA for the CDR3: TGTGCCAGCAGCTTGTCGACTCGATTGGAGCAGTACTTC.

This chain connects TRBV9 to TRBJ2-5; D is undetermined. The germline V gene has CDR1 SGDLS and CDR2 YYNGEE. The CDR3 totals 13 residues. V was cut by 4 bases and J by 5 bases, with 12 bases left in between. The CDR3 sequence: CASSPTGWETQYF. Here the CDR3 DNA reads TGTGCCAGCAGCCCTACCGGATGGGAGACCCAGTACTTC.

This clone was picked up a small number of times. The chain is built from TRBV9 and TRBJ1-5; D gene uncertain. CDR3 size: 15 residues. Looked up from germline, CDR1 is SGDLS and CDR2 is YYNGEE. V lost 4 bases and J lost 0, with 11 bases in between. The CDR3 DNA reads TGTGCCAGCAGCCCCCGAGGTATTAGCAATCAGCCCCAGCATTTT. Translation: CASSPRGISNQPQHF.

CDR3 bases: TGTGCCAGCAGCGTGGAACAGGGGATAGGAGGCTACACCTTC. Translated, it gives CASSVEQGIGGYTF. This chain joins TRBV9 and TRBJ1-2, with 7 bases aligning to TRBD1. After removal of 2 bases from V and 8 bases from J, the junction contained 9 bases not matched to a gene. The CDR3 spans 14 residues. Looked up from germline, CDR1 is SGDLS and CDR2 is YYNGEE.

The chain recombines TRBV28 with TRBJ1-5; D unclear. This CDR3 spans 14 amino acids. V was pared by 4 bases and J by 7 bases, with 14 bases between. Germline V gives CDR1 MDHEN, CDR2 SYDVKM. The CDR3 DNA is TGTGCCAGCAGTTCCGCGGGGTCCAGGCAGCCCCAGCATTTT. It translates to CASSSAGSRQPQHF.

The count of this clone is one. CDR3 loop: CASRRSGSTDTQYF. The CDR3, as DNA: TGTGCCAGCAGGCGGAGCGGGAGCACAGATACGCAGTATTTT. The chain recombines TRBV5-6 with TRBJ2-3, with a possible D match to TRBD2 (6 bases). This CDR3 is built from 14 residues. The V end lost 5 bases, the J end lost 0 bases, and 10 bases lay between the germline ends. CDR1 and CDR2 (germline): SGHDT, YYEEEE.

The chain links TRBV4-1 to TRBJ1-2; 9 bases are a match to TRBD1. This CDR3 is 15 amino acids long. Germline V gene lookup returns CDR1 MGHRA and CDR2 YSYEKL. Losses at the gene ends were 3 bases for V and 6 bases for J; bases not matched to a gene: 8. Here the CDR3 reads CASSQNGDRVNGYTF. CDR3 bases: TGCGCCAGCAGCCAGAACGGGGACAGGGTGAATGGCTACACCTTC.

The J gene is TRBJ1-3, the V gene TRBV9; D gene uncertain. The CDR3 consists of 15 residues. Germline V CDR1 and CDR2: SGDLS, YYNGEE. Trimming took 4 bases from V and 0 from J, leaving 11 bases between them. CDR3 loop: CASSLDGYSGNTIYF. As DNA, the CDR3 is TGTGCCAGCAGCCTCGACGGTTACTCTGGAAACACCATATATTTT.

The genes are TRBV14 and TRBJ1-4, with a possible D match to TRBD1 (5 bases). V was cut by 4 bases and J by 3 bases, with 6 bases left in between. This CDR3 has 13 residues. From germline, CDR1 is SGHDN and CDR2 FVKESK. CDR3 DNA: TGTGCCAGCAGCCGGGGACCTAATGAAAAACTGTTTTTT. Encoded protein: CASSRGPNEKLFF.